Below, 3 T cell receptor beta chains from the same sample are listed, as sequenced in a study of response to subunit inactivated influenza vaccine (dated by TCRdb to the late 2010s). Receptor libraries were prepared by RT-PCR. Sequencer: Illumina HiSeq 2500. TCRdb reprocessed the public reads (quality trimming at Q25 with fastp, clone calling with MiXCR) and kept in-frame beta chains. Records with the same CDR3 protein are collapsed into one entry carrying the most frequent genes and DNA. This sample is represented by about 780,000 distinct CDR3 sequences; about 18% of them were singletons. Roughly 11% of the sample is taken by the ten largest. This specimen was PBMCs from blood, taken around 5 days after vaccination. These receptors came from a man aged 45-60 years who received an inactivated influenza vaccine. Donor details come from another sample of the same person, matched by shared clones.

In this sample, this clonotype turned up a few times. The chain uses TRBV29-1 and TRBJ2-5; D is tentatively TRBD1 or TRBD2 (6 bases each). CDR3 size: 14 residues. The V and J ends lost 7 bases and 4 bases respectively, with 19 bases between them. CDR1 and CDR2 from the germline V gene are SQVTM and ANQGSEA. CDR3: CSGNLGGSAETQYF. In nucleotides, the CDR3 is TGCAGCGGTAACCTAGGGGGGAGCGCAGAGACCCAGTACTTC.

In this sample, this clonotype turned up a few times. The genes are TRBV20-1 and TRBJ2-7, with 9 positions matching TRBD2. V trimming: 0 bases; J trimming: 2 bases; junction bases outside the gene matches: 8. Germline-derived CDR1 and CDR2 are DFQATT and SNEGSKA (reference sequence). This CDR3 spans 16 amino acids. CDR3 sequence: CSARDTLAGPPYEQYF. The CDR3 DNA is TGCAGTGCTAGAGATACCCTAGCGGGGCCCCCCTACGAGCAGTACTTC.

In nucleotides, the CDR3 is TGTGCCAGCAGCCAAGGAGGCCTGAATCAGCCCCAGCATTTT. It is translated as CASSQGGLNQPQHF. The chain has TRBV3-1 and TRBJ1-5; unclear D gene. Looked up from germline, CDR1 is LGHDT and CDR2 is YNNKEL (reference sequence). V shed 1 base and J shed 4 bases, with 8 bases lying between them. There are 14 residues in the CDR3. Combining the CDR3 with reference TRBV3-1 and TRBJ1-5 gives the whole variable domain DTAVSQTPKYLVTQMGNDKSIKCEQNLGHDTMYWYKQDSKKFLKIMFSYNNKELIINETVPNRFSPKSPDKAHLNLHINSLELGDSAVYFCASSQGGLNQPQHFGDGTRLSIL.